This T cell receptor (beta chain) was sequenced for a study of shared clonotypes between healthy human individuals. Method: immunoSEQ multiplex PCR; TCRdb's copy keeps in-frame clones and lacks some. The table lists roughly 650,000 clones, 97% of them singletons, with around 0.058% in the top ten. The CDR3 has 15 amino acids. V shed 4 bases, J shed 4 bases, and the junction held 7 bases outside the gene matches. Germline CDR1 is MDHEN and CDR2 is SYDVKM. Notes on the study in general: Sequencing depth was expected to affect clonotype sharing among donors. Represented genetic and exposure-history diversity was restricted by having few donors. Memory subsets generally showed lower estimated richness than naive subsets.

On this clone: What it binds is unknown.

The receptor comes from a young woman in good health. The sample was naive CD4+ T cells sorted from blood. Subset specified: CD45RA+ positively selected. The gene calls are TRBV28 and TRBJ2-5; 9 bases fit TRBD1. The CDR3 DNA reads TGTGCCAGCAGTTCACAACACAGGGGGCGAGAGACCCAGTACTTC. It specifies CASSSQHRGRETQYF.